The 15 T cell receptor beta chains below all came from one sample that was sequenced in a study of T cells in Graves' hyperthyroidism and ophthalmopathy. TCR beta CDR3 regions were amplified from RNA. Primed by the HTBI set, a first-round RT-PCR was run on the TCR CDR3. TCRdb ran MiXCR on the multiplex PCR reads and lists one entry per CDR3 protein. The sample yields 480,000 or so distinct CDR3 sequences, approximately 15% seen once. The sample comprised blood. The receptors shown here come from a woman under 30 with Graves' hyperthyroidism.

Ten or more counts support this clonotype. This chain joins TRBV7-9 and TRBJ2-2; no clear D. Germline CDR1 reads SEHNR; CDR2 reads FQNEAQ (reference sequence). V shed 7 bases and J shed 0 bases, with 15 bases lying between them. The CDR3 has 16 residues. DNA of the CDR3: TGTGCCAGCACCATCGCGACGGTTTCGAACACCGGGGAGCTGTTTTTT. Encoded protein: CASTIATVSNTGELFF. Together with reference TRBV7-9 and TRBJ2-2, the CDR3 gives the full variable domain: DTGVSQNPRHKITKRGQNVTFRCDPISEHNRLYWYRQTLGQGPEFLTYFQNEAQLEKSRLLSDRFSAERPKGSFSTLEIQRTEQGDSAMYLCASTIATVSNTGELFFGEGSRLTVL.

In its sample, this clonotype was seen many times. V usage is TRBV6-2 or TRBV6-3 and J usage is TRBJ2-1; 9 nucleotides align to TRBD2. V dropped 5 bases and J dropped 7; count of bases not matched to a gene: 9. Germline V CDR1 and CDR2: MNHEY, SVGEGT. This CDR3 has 15 amino acids. The CDR3 protein is CASSPGTSRLNEQFF. In DNA, the CDR3 is TGTGCCAGCAGTCCCGGGACTAGCCGATTGAATGAGCAGTTCTTC.

This clonotype showed up many times. The V gene is TRBV19, the J gene TRBJ2-7; D not certain. Trimming stripped 3 bases from V and 7 bases from J, with 13 bases between. CDR1 is LNHDA, CDR2 SQIVND, per germline (reference sequence). This CDR3 has 13 amino acids. CDR3 loop: CASSISGVQEQYF. The CDR3 DNA reads TGTGCCAGTAGTATTTCTGGGGTCCAGGAGCAGTACTTC.

The gene calls are TRBV20-1 and TRBJ2-3, with D unresolved. The CDR3 is made up of 13 amino acids. From germline, CDR1 is DFQATT and CDR2 SNEGSKA (reference sequence). The CDR3: CSVDRLDTDTQYF. The CDR3 bases are TGCAGCGTTGATAGGCTAGACACAGATACGCAGTATTTT.

This clonotype was counted at least ten times. The chain is built from TRBV27 and TRBJ1-6; D is unresolved. The CDR3 sequence is 15 residues long. V lost 2 bases and J lost 0, with 5 bases in between. In germline, CDR1 is MNHEY, CDR2 SMNVEV (reference sequence). CDR3 in amino acids: CASSLRSSYNSPLHF. CDR3 nucleotide sequence: TGTGCCAGCAGTTTAAGGAGCTCCTATAATTCACCCCTCCACTTT.

This clonotype was seen at least ten times. The chain couples TRBV11-2 to TRBJ2-1; 8 nucleotides align to TRBD2. The length of the CDR3 is 14 residues. The V segment lost 6 bases and the J segment 9 bases; nucleotides outside the gene matches: 10. Germline V lookup: CDR1 SGHAT, CDR2 FQNNGV. For the CDR3, the DNA is TGTGCCAGCAGTTCTGGAGGACTAGCTATTGAGCAGTTCTTC. Encoded protein: CASSSGGLAIEQFF.

V usage is TRBV5-1 and J usage is TRBJ2-2; perhaps TRBD1 as D (6 bases). The CDR3 length is 15 residues. V lost 4 bases to trimming and J lost 0 bases, with 10 bases between them. Germline assignment: CDR1 SGHRS and CDR2 YFSETQ. The CDR3 bases are TGCGCCAGCAGCAGGACAGTTACGAACACCGGGGAGCTGTTTTTT. It translates to CASSRTVTNTGELFF.

This clonotype was observed many times. The genes are TRBV5-1 and TRBJ2-7; 7 positions agree with TRBD1. The CDR3 consists of 14 residues. Trimming cost V 0 bases and J 2 bases; bases outside gene matches: 2. The germline V gene encodes CDR1 SGHRS and CDR2 YFSETQ. The chain's CDR3 is CASSLEQGTYEQYF. CDR3 coding DNA: TGCGCCAGCAGCTTGGAACAGGGGACCTACGAGCAGTACTTC. Full variable domain (rest looked up from reference TRBV5-1 and TRBJ2-7): KAGVTQTPRYLIKTRGQQVTLSCSPISGHRSVSWYQQTPGQGLQFLFEYFSETQRNKGNFPGRFSGRQFSNSRSEMNVSTLELGDSALYLCASSLEQGTYEQYFGPGTRLTVT.

This chain links TRBV11-3 with TRBJ2-7; 8 bases align to TRBD1. There are 12 residues in the CDR3. Germline CDR1 is SGHNT and CDR2 is YENEEA. Losses at the gene ends were 7 bases for V and 6 bases for J; bases not matched to a gene: 5. CDR3 amino acids: CASNGQGGEQYF. CDR3 DNA sequence: TGTGCCAGCAACGGACAGGGCGGCGAGCAGTACTTC.

This clonotype occurred a few times. The chain carries TRBV7-8 and TRBJ1-1; TRBD1 aligns across 7 bases. The length of the CDR3 is 17 residues. J gave up 1 base and V 5 bases, and 13 bases lay outside the gene matches. Germline assignment: CDR1 SGHVS and CDR2 FQNEAQ. CDR3 amino acids: CASSQLRGDRANTEAFF. In nucleotides, the CDR3 is TGTGCCAGCAGCCAACTGAGGGGAGACAGGGCGAACACTGAAGCTTTCTTT.

This clonotype has a handful of counts. This chain uses TRBV18 with TRBJ2-5; TRBD1 matches at 10 bases. Germline V gene lookup returns CDR1 KGHSH and CDR2 LQKENI. V trimming: 0 bases; J trimming: 7 bases; junction bases outside the gene matches: 8. The CDR3 loop spans 16 amino acids. The CDR3 sequence is CASSPPRVDRGATQYF. CDR3 sequence (DNA): TGTGCCAGCTCACCACCGAGGGTGGACAGGGGGGCGACCCAGTACTTC.

In the case of this clonotype: A junction end diverges from the germline sequence, so it may reflect a read error. The chain recombines TRBV7-6 with TRBJ1-6; D may be TRBD1 (6 bases). The germline V gene has CDR1 SGHVS and CDR2 FNYEAQ. This CDR3 comprises 18 residues. The CDR3 sequence is CASSSKPLQGGAGSPLQF. For the CDR3, the DNA is TGTGCCAGCAGCTCCAAACCGCTACAGGGTGGGGCGGGGTCACCCCTCCAATTT.

J is TRBJ2-5 and V is TRBV3-1; unclear D gene. The CDR3 sequence is 13 residues long. V was pared by 1 base and J by 1 base, with 4 bases between. Germline CDR1 is LGHDT and CDR2 is YNNKEL (reference sequence). CDR3 DNA sequence: TGTGCCAGCAGCCAAGGTATCCAAGAGACCCAGTACTTC. This sequence encodes CASSQGIQETQYF.

This clonotype was seen ten or more times. This chain joins TRBV12-3 or TRBV12-4 and TRBJ1-3; no clear D. V was cut by 8 bases and J by 0 bases, with 11 bases left in between. The CDR3 is 14 amino acids. CDR3 loop: CASGKSLSGNTIYF. The CDR3 DNA sequence: TGTGCCAGCGGCAAGTCCCTCTCTGGAAACACCATATATTTT.

This clonotype was seen a handful of times. The V and J genes are TRBV18 and TRBJ1-3, with no clear D. This CDR3 has 16 residues. Trimming left V 2 bases short and J 0 bases short, with 11 bases between. Per germline, CDR1 KGHSH and CDR2 LQKENI. The CDR3 here is CASSPTAGSSGNTIYF. DNA for the CDR3: TGTGCCAGCTCACCAACGGCAGGCAGCTCTGGAAACACCATATATTTT.